This TCR beta chain came from a study of OX40 agonist ivuxolimab in advanced cancers. Assay used: immunoSEQ multiplex PCR; TCRdb lists only in-frame clones, some missing. Of some 53,000 clones listed, 90% to 95% were seen once; the top ten hold approximately 12%. There are 18 residues in the CDR3. V was shortened by 5 bases and J by 2 bases, with 25 bases between the two germline ends. CDR1 and CDR2 from the germline V gene are SGDLS and YYNGEE. The sample was CD4+ or CD8+ T cells sorted from blood, taken in a trial of the OX40 agonist ivuxolimab. The V and J genes are TRBV9 and TRBJ1-2; D possibly corresponds to TRBD1 (5 bases). The clonotype originates from an adult with an advanced solid tumor such as melanoma, head and neck, liver or kidney cancer. CDR3 in DNA: TGTGCCAGCAGTCAGGCGACAGTCCCCCTTTCGGGAAACTATGGCTACACCTTC. Encoded protein: CASSQATVPLSGNYGYTF. The full variable domain, rest sourced from reference TRBV9 and TRBJ1-2, is DSGVTQTPKHLITATGQRVTLRCSPRSGDLSVYWYQQSLDQGLQFLIQYYNGEERAKGNILERFSAQQFPDLHSELNLSSLELGDSALYFCASSQATVPLSGNYGYTFGSGTRLTVV.